The 11 T cell receptor beta chains below all came from one sample that was sequenced in a study of identical twins. TCRdb analysed the 5' RACE reads with MiXCR anew, one entry per CDR3 protein. The top ten clones hold approximately 4% of a sample with under 300,000 distinct CDR3 sequences, over 9.5% of them seen once. This sample was also put to use in a study of yellow fever vaccine responses in identical twins.

Sequenced: memory (CD45RO+) T cells sorted from blood. The receptors come from a young woman in good health.

This clonotype was found many times. The chain joins TRBV3-1 to TRBJ2-3; 11 nucleotides agree with TRBD2. There are 17 residues in the CDR3. Per germline, CDR1 LGHDT and CDR2 YNNKEL (reference sequence). V shed 0 bases, J shed 3 bases, and the junction held 5 bases outside the gene matches. The CDR3 region is CASSQDSSGRATDTQYF. The CDR3 nucleotides read TGTGCCAGCAGCCAAGACAGTAGCGGGAGGGCGACAGATACGCAGTATTTT.

V gene TRBV6-1 combines with J gene TRBJ1-5, with D possibly TRBD1 on 5 matching bases. The CDR3 sequence is 11 residues long. Germline V CDR1 and CDR2: MNHNS, SASEGT. The V end was cut by 7 bases, the J end by 11 bases, with 12 bases between. The CDR3 loop is CASTEGQSQHF. DNA of the CDR3: TGTGCCAGCACCGAGGGGCAGTCCCAGCATTTT.

This clonotype occurred a few times. The gene calls are TRBV3-1 and TRBJ2-2; maybe TRBD2 (5 bases). CDR1 and CDR2 from the germline V gene are LGHDT and YNNKEL (reference sequence). The CDR3 has 17 residues. V lost 4 bases and J 1 base, leaving 16 bases between the germline ends. The CDR3 here is CASSPRTVRGNTGELFF. CDR3 in DNA: TGTGCCAGCAGCCCTCGGACCGTTCGGGGGAACACCGGGGAGCTGTTTTTT.

This clonotype was detected a few times. This sequence joins TRBV20-1 and TRBJ1-1; TRBD1 might be the D (5 bases). Germline CDR1 DFQATT, CDR2 SNEGSKA (reference sequence). The CDR3 runs 17 residues. V lost 4 bases and J 0 bases, leaving 21 bases between the germline ends. In DNA, the CDR3 is TGCAGTGCTATACGGGACGCTCTAGGAACAATGAACACTGAAGCTTTCTTT. This encodes CSAIRDALGTMNTEAFF.

V is TRBV28 and J is TRBJ2-7; D unclear. Germline CDR1 is MDHEN and CDR2 is SYDVKM. The CDR3 extends over 12 amino acids. V shed 4 bases and J shed 0 bases, with 4 bases lying between them. CDR3: CASSSISYEQYF. In DNA, the CDR3 is TGTGCCAGCAGTTCGATCTCCTACGAGCAGTACTTC.

This clonotype was counted many times. The chain links TRBV5-1 to TRBJ1-2, with D unclear. CDR1 and CDR2 (germline): SGHRS, YFSETQ. Trimming stripped 3 bases from V and 7 bases from J, with 10 bases between. This CDR3 region has 12 residues. The CDR3 DNA is TGCGCCAGCAGCTCCGGAGGGTTTGGCTACACCTTC. This translates into CASSSGGFGYTF. The full variable domain, with the rest looked up from reference TRBV5-1 and TRBJ1-2, is KAGVTQTPRYLIKTRGQQVTLSCSPISGHRSVSWYQQTPGQGLQFLFEYFSETQRNKGNFPGRFSGRQFSNSRSEMNVSTLELGDSALYLCASSSGGFGYTFGSGTRLTVV.

The rearrangement joins TRBV7-9 to TRBJ2-5; D gene uncertain. V lost 8 bases, J lost 1 base, and 14 bases lay in between. This CDR3 contains 14 residues. Per the germline V gene, CDR1 is SEHNR and CDR2 is FQNEAQ (reference sequence). The CDR3 DNA follows: TGTGCCAGCTGGTTAATGGGGTCCCAAGAGACCCAGTACTTC. It is translated as CASWLMGSQETQYF.

This clonotype was counted between two and nine times. The V gene is TRBV14, the J gene TRBJ2-2; D call uncertain. Germline lookup yields CDR1 SGHDN and CDR2 FVKESK. The CDR3 loop spans 16 amino acids. Trimming shortened V by 0 bases and J by 0 bases, and 8 bases separated the two germline ends. The CDR3 is CASSQELITNTGELFF. CDR3 sequence (DNA): TGTGCCAGCAGCCAAGAACTTATCACGAACACCGGGGAGCTGTTTTTT.

The chain is built from TRBV20-1 and TRBJ2-5; D tentatively fits TRBD1 or TRBD2 (7 bases each). Germline lookup yields CDR1 DFQATT and CDR2 SNEGSKA (reference sequence). The V end lost 6 bases, the J end lost 3 bases, and 14 bases lay between the germline ends. CDR3 length: 13 amino acids. CDR3 nucleotide sequence: TGCAGTGCGCACAGGGGAGGGGAAGAGACCCAGTACTTC. Its protein product is CSAHRGGEETQYF.

This clonotype was counted ten times or more. The CDR3 is CASSLELAASTDTQYF. The CDR3 nucleotides read TGTGCCAGCAGCTTAGAATTGGCGGCGAGCACAGATACGCAGTATTTT. The chain carries TRBV7-9 and TRBJ2-3; D call uncertain. The V end lost 1 base, the J end lost 0 bases, and 11 bases lay between the germline ends. Looked up from germline, CDR1 is SEHNR and CDR2 is FQNEAQ (reference sequence). The CDR3 sequence is 16 residues long. Drawing the rest from reference TRBV7-9 and TRBJ2-3, the complete variable domain is DTGVSQNPRHKITKRGQNVTFRCDPISEHNRLYWYRQTLGQGPEFLTYFQNEAQLEKSRLLSDRFSAERPKGSFSTLEIQRTEQGDSAMYLCASSLELAASTDTQYFGPGTRLTVL.

The CDR3 loop reads CASSLVNRGSSYNEQFF. Written as DNA, the CDR3 is TGTGCCAGCAGCTTAGTTAACAGGGGAAGTTCCTACAATGAGCAGTTCTTC. The chain couples TRBV11-2 to TRBJ2-1; 7 bases agree with TRBD1. After removal of 1 base from V and 1 base from J, the junction contained 7 bases not matched to a gene. The CDR3 length is 17 residues. CDR1 SGHAT and CDR2 FQNNGV come from the germline V gene. Drawing the rest from reference TRBV11-2 and TRBJ2-1, the complete variable domain is EAGVAQSPRYKIIEKRQSVAFWCNPISGHATLYWYQQILGQGPKLLIQFQNNGVVDDSQLPKDRFSAERLKGVDSTLKIQPAKLEDSAVYLCASSLVNRGSSYNEQFFGPGTRLTVL.